These 17 T cell receptor beta chains originate from one sample sequenced in a study of Graves' ophthalmopathy and Graves' hyperthyroidism. CDR3 regions of TCR beta were amplified from RNA transcripts. HTBI primers were used in a first-round RT-PCR, which preceded a second-round multiplex PCR. TCRdb processed the multiplex PCR reads anew with MiXCR; each CDR3 protein has one entry. The repertoire holds 170,000 or so distinct CDR3 sequences, with over 35% as singletons. Sequences were obtained from peripheral blood. These receptors originate from a middle-aged woman with Graves' ophthalmopathy.

This clonotype was detected a few times. The J gene is TRBJ2-7, the V gene TRBV6-2 or TRBV6-3; 10 positions agree with TRBD2. The germline CDR1 and CDR2 sequences are MNHEY and SVGEGT. With V trimmed by 2 bases and J by 2 bases, 6 bases remained unmatched. This CDR3 contains 16 residues. In DNA, the CDR3 is TGTGCCAGCAGTTACCCAGGGACTAGCGCTACCTACGAGCAGTACTTC. It is translated as CASSYPGTSATYEQYF.

This clonotype was seen at least ten times. This chain connects TRBV18 to TRBJ1-1, with D unresolved. V dropped 4 bases and J dropped 4 bases, with 13 bases sitting between them. The CDR3 is 14 residues long. The germline V gene encodes CDR1 KGHSH and CDR2 LQKENI. The chain's CDR3 is CASSQGFLRTEAFF. CDR3 bases: TGTGCCAGCTCACAGGGTTTCTTGCGCACTGAAGCTTTCTTT.

The chain links TRBV19 to TRBJ2-6; D perhaps matches TRBD2 (5 bases). Germline lookup yields CDR1 LNHDA and CDR2 SQIVND (reference sequence). V was clipped by 4 bases and J by 4 bases, with 11 bases between them. This CDR3 comprises 15 residues. The CDR3 protein is CASSTRVTGANVLTF. For the CDR3, the DNA is TGTGCCAGTAGTACGAGGGTGACGGGGGCCAACGTCCTGACTTTC. Full variable domain (remainder filled in from reference TRBV19 and TRBJ2-6): DGGITQSPKYLFRKEGQNVTLSCEQNLNHDAMYWYRQDPGQGLRLIYYSQIVNDFQKGDIAEGYSVSREKKESFPLTVTSAQKNPTAFYLCASSTRVTGANVLTFGAGSRLTVL.

V and J are TRBV27 and TRBJ1-1, with no clear D. Germline V gene data show CDR1 as MNHEY and CDR2 as SMNVEV (reference sequence). CDR3 length equals 14 residues. V was cut by 5 bases and J by 5 bases, with 15 bases left in between. The CDR3, as DNA: TGTGCCAGCAGTCCTAGACCGACGGGGACTGAAGCTTTCTTT. Protein sequence: CASSPRPTGTEAFF.

Many counts were recorded for this clonotype. This chain links TRBV28 with TRBJ1-2; D may be TRBD1 (5 bases). Trimming took 3 bases from V and 5 from J, leaving 25 bases between them. There are 18 residues in the CDR3. Germline CDR1 is MDHEN and CDR2 is SYDVKM. CDR3 nucleotides: TGTGCCAGCAGTTTTATTTCCCGGGGGACTCACTTAGGGTATGGCTACACCTTC. This sequence encodes CASSFISRGTHLGYGYTF.

This clonotype was picked up many times. The genes are TRBV12-3 or TRBV12-4 and TRBJ1-2, with TRBD1 as a possible D gene (5 bases). V gave up 4 bases and J gave up 7 bases, with 13 bases separating them. The CDR3 extends over 13 amino acids. This CDR3 reads CASSWNPGSGYTF. CDR3 coding DNA: TGTGCCAGCAGTTGGAACCCAGGGAGTGGCTACACCTTC.

This clonotype was recorded at least ten times. J is TRBJ1-5 and V is TRBV28; TRBD1 matches at 8 bases. V gave up 4 bases and J gave up 7 bases; unmatched junction bases: 6. The germline gives CDR1 MDHEN, CDR2 SYDVKM. This CDR3 contains 14 residues. CDR3 DNA sequence: TGTGCCAGCAGTTATCAGGGGGCAAGGCAGCCCCAGCATTTT. This translates into CASSYQGARQPQHF.

This clonotype was counted between two and nine times. The DNA for the CDR3 is TGTGCCAGCAGTTGGCCTAGCGAGCAGTACTTC. Translation gives CASSWPSEQYF. V is TRBV12-3 or TRBV12-4 and J is TRBJ2-7; D ambiguous. V was pared by 4 bases and J by 6 bases, with 7 bases between. The CDR3 extends over 11 amino acids.

V gene TRBV12-3 or TRBV12-4 combines with J gene TRBJ1-2; 8 bases map to TRBD1. V lost 5 bases and J lost 2; bases outside the gene matches: 7. CDR3 length: 15 amino acids. Here the CDR3 DNA reads TGTGCCAGCAGTCTAGGACAGGGCATAAACTATGGCTACACCTTC. Encoded protein: CASSLGQGINYGYTF.

The sample holds many counts of this clonotype. The rearrangement links TRBV19 to TRBJ2-5, with D perhaps TRBD2 (5 bases). The CDR3 is 14 residues long. Trimming shortened V by 7 bases and J by 5 bases, and 17 bases separated the two germline ends. CDR1 is LNHDA and CDR2 is SQIVND in the germline V gene (reference sequence). The CDR3 sequence is CASIGVGRWETQYF. Here the CDR3 DNA reads TGTGCCAGTATTGGCGTTGGGAGATGGGAGACCCAGTACTTC.

In its sample, this clonotype was seen a few times. The chain couples TRBV12-5 to TRBJ2-7; D not resolved. The CDR3 covers 12 residues. Germline values: CDR1 LGHNT, CDR2 FRNRAP. In nucleotides, the CDR3 is TGTGCACCCCACGGTTTGGAATACGAGCAGTACTTC. Translated, it gives CAPHGLEYEQYF.

This chain joins TRBV12-3 or TRBV12-4 and TRBJ2-7, with D perhaps assigned TRBD1 or TRBD2 (5 bases each). Trimming shortened V by 2 bases and J by 3 bases, and 11 bases separated the two germline ends. This CDR3 contains 14 residues. CDR3 sequence reads: CASSLRDRRYEQYF. The CDR3 DNA reads TGTGCCAGCAGTTTAAGGGACCGCCGCTACGAGCAGTACTTC.

There are many counts of this clonotype. The chain has TRBV28 and TRBJ1-5; a possible D gene is TRBD1 (5 bases). The CDR3 extends over 15 amino acids. V lost 5 bases to trimming and J lost 4 bases, with 15 bases between them. Looked up from germline, CDR1 is MDHEN and CDR2 is SYDVKM. CDR3 nucleotide sequence: TGTGCCAGCAGTGTGTCTGTGAGGGGAAATCAGCCCCAGCATTTT. Translating it yields CASSVSVRGNQPQHF.

The gene calls are TRBV12-3 or TRBV12-4 and TRBJ1-1, with a weak D call TRBD1 (5 bases). Trimming stripped 5 bases from V and 2 bases from J, with 12 bases between. CDR3 length equals 14 residues. In DNA form, the CDR3 reads TGTGCCAGCAGTCCCGAACAGGAAAACACTGAAGCTTTCTTT. Its translation: CASSPEQENTEAFF.

This clonotype has just a few counts. CDR3 region: CASSLGQAYNSPLHF. CDR3 coding DNA: TGTGCCAGCAGCTTAGGGCAGGCTTATAATTCACCCCTCCACTTT. The chain combines TRBV7-2 with TRBJ1-6; no firm D call. The CDR3 spans 15 residues. CDR1 and CDR2 (germline): SGHTA, FQGNSA. Between the trimmed V and J ends, which lost 1 base and 4 bases, there was a span of 8 bases.

This clonotype appeared many times. This chain joins TRBV6-5 and TRBJ2-6; TRBD1 matches 7 bases. CDR3 size: 16 residues. V was clipped by 5 bases and J by 0 bases; unmatched bases: 4. Germline V gives CDR1 MNHEY, CDR2 SVGAGI. CDR3 residues: CASSIQGISGANVLTF. CDR3 sequence (DNA): TGTGCCAGCAGTATACAGGGGATCTCTGGGGCCAACGTCCTGACTTTC.

The chain uses TRBV28 and TRBJ2-7; TRBD2 might be the D (5 bases). Germline CDR1 reads MDHEN; CDR2 reads SYDVKM. The V end was cut by 7 bases, the J end by 2 bases, with 18 bases between. This CDR3 is built from 15 residues. The CDR3 region is CASTSSGGSTYEQYF. CDR3 sequence (DNA): TGTGCCAGCACCTCTTCTGGCGGGTCGACCTACGAGCAGTACTTC.